Each of the 8 T cell receptor beta chains below was sequenced from the same sample in a study of blood T cell repertoires in COVID-19. Method: immunoSEQ multiplex PCR; TCRdb's copy keeps in-frame clones and lacks some. The sample shows 150,000 to 200,000 clones, around 88% of them seen only once. Sequenced sample: peripheral blood. The receptors were sampled from a woman aged 25-40 years with acute or convalescent COVID-19.

The J gene is TRBJ2-7, the V gene TRBV29-1, with TRBD2 matching 7 bases. Germline values: CDR1 SQVTM, CDR2 ANQGSEA. The CDR3 is made up of 15 amino acids. After removal of 6 bases from V and 0 bases from J, the junction contained 11 bases not matched to a gene. For the CDR3, the DNA is TGCAGCGTGATGGGTAGCGGGCACAACTCCTACGAGCAGTACTTC. Protein product: CSVMGSGHNSYEQYF.

To note about this clone: One end of the junction varies from germline; a read error may be responsible. The chain recombines TRBV28 with TRBJ1-2; TRBD1 matches 8 bases. The germline V gene has CDR1 MDHEN and CDR2 SYDVKM. CDR3 length: 12 amino acids. The CDR3 nucleotides read TGTGCCAGTCTACCCCCCGCAGGGGGCTTTGTATTC. It encodes CASLPPAGGFVF.

The V call is TRBV3-1 (or the pseudogene TRBV3-2), the J call TRBJ1-1; the match to TRBD1 covers 9 bases. Germline V gene data show CDR1 as LGHDT and CDR2 as YNNKEL (reference sequence). J gave up 2 bases and V 4 bases, and 2 bases lay outside the gene matches. This CDR3 is 14 amino acids long. This CDR3 is CASSPTGGNTEAFF. In DNA form, the CDR3 reads TGTGCCAGCAGCCCTACAGGGGGCAACACTGAAGCTTTCTTT.

The rearrangement links TRBV3-1 (or the pseudogene TRBV3-2) to TRBJ1-2; D is ambiguous. This CDR3 region has 12 residues. V was trimmed by 1 base and J by 8 bases, leaving 8 bases between them. Germline assignment: CDR1 LGHDT and CDR2 YNNKEL (reference sequence). The CDR3 region has the DNA TGTGCCAGCAGCCAAGGCTGGCGGGGCTACACCTTC. Protein: CASSQGWRGYTF.

The chain couples TRBV28 to TRBJ2-1; possibly TRBD1 for D (5 bases). CDR3 length equals 12 residues. The germline CDR1 and CDR2 sequences are MDHEN and SYDVKM. The germline V and J ends were trimmed by 10 bases and 14 bases, with 21 bases remaining between them. The CDR3 is CATLDTGFFKFF. CDR3 in DNA: TGTGCCACCTTGGACACAGGATTTTTTAAGTTCTTC.

The chain employs TRBV5-1 and TRBJ1-5; 7 bases are shared with TRBD1. V was pared by 4 bases and J by 5 bases, with 6 bases of the junction left unmatched. Germline V lookup: CDR1 SGHRS, CDR2 YFSETQ. The CDR3 spans 14 residues. CDR3 region: CASSPGQSDQPQHF. DNA of the CDR3: TGCGCCAGCAGCCCGGGACAGTCAGATCAGCCCCAGCATTTT.

This clone showed up just once. V and J are TRBV19 and TRBJ1-1; D ambiguous. In germline, CDR1 is LNHDA, CDR2 SQIVND (reference sequence). The CDR3 is 15 amino acids. V lost 6 bases and J lost 4, with 18 bases in between. This chain's CDR3 is CASRPVGGSFTEAFF. In nucleotides, the CDR3 is TGTGCCAGTAGGCCCGTTGGAGGGTCGTTCACTGAAGCTTTCTTT.

A single count supports this clone. This chain joins TRBV11-3 and TRBJ1-2; 8 nucleotides align to TRBD1. The CDR3 consists of 13 residues. Looked up from germline, CDR1 is SGHNT and CDR2 is YENEEA. V gave up 5 bases and J gave up 4 bases; unmatched junction bases: 3. The CDR3 loop is CASSTTGAYGYTF. The CDR3 DNA follows: TGTGCCAGCAGCACGACAGGGGCCTATGGCTACACCTTC.